These 15 T cell receptor beta chains were all obtained from the same sample, sequenced in a study of identifying expanded T cells in peripheral blood. Assay used: immunoSEQ multiplex PCR; TCRdb lists only in-frame clones, some missing. The table has 90,000 to 110,000 clones, about 87% seen once. Sequenced input: blood. Receptors originate from a person between 18 and 75 years old in good health.

The chain recombines TRBV5-1 with TRBJ2-1; 9 bases are a match to TRBD2. There are 16 residues in the CDR3. The J segment lost 8 bases and the V segment lost 6 bases, leaving 15 bases of the junction unmatched. The germline V gene has CDR1 SGHRS and CDR2 YFSETQ. In DNA, the CDR3 is TGCGCCAGCATGGGAGGGGGAGCGGGAGGTGGCGATGAGCAGTTCTTC. Amino acids: CASMGGGAGGGDEQFF.

The chain employs TRBV28 and TRBJ2-7, with no clear D. The length of the CDR3 is 13 residues. Germline V gene sequence: CDR1 MDHEN, CDR2 SYDVKM. V lost 7 bases and J 1 base, leaving 11 bases between the germline ends. CDR3 region: CASTGWGSYEQYF. DNA for the CDR3: TGTGCCAGCACAGGTTGGGGATCCTACGAGCAGTACTTC.

The J gene is TRBJ2-7, the V gene TRBV11-1, with 15 bases fitting TRBD2. The CDR3 extends over 18 amino acids. Germline assignment: CDR1 SGHAT and CDR2 FQDESV (reference sequence). Trimming cost V 7 bases and J 5 bases; bases outside gene matches: 15. Written as DNA, the CDR3 is TGTGCCAGCACCGAGAGGACTAGCGGGGGGGCCAGTAGGAACGAGCAGTACTTC. It codes for CASTERTSGGASRNEQYF.

J is TRBJ2-5 and V is TRBV6-6; 10 nucleotides match TRBD1. CDR3 size: 15 residues. V trimming: 2 bases; J trimming: 5 bases; junction bases outside the gene matches: 5. Germline CDR1 reads MNHNY; CDR2 reads SVGAGI (reference sequence). This chain's CDR3 is CASSYRGQGIETQYF. For the CDR3, the DNA is TGTGCCAGCAGTTACCGGGGACAGGGGATCGAGACCCAGTACTTC.

The V gene is TRBV12-2, the J gene TRBJ1-5. TRBV12-2 is shown as a pseudogene. This CDR3 has 17 amino acids. DNA of the CDR3: TGTGCAAGTCGCTTGTCTACCGGGGGGTATAGCAATCAGCCCCAGCATTTT. It yields the protein CASRLSTGGYSNQPQHF.

The J gene is TRBJ1-6, the V gene TRBV6-4, with D hard to call. The CDR3 runs 14 residues. Germline CDR1 MRHNA, CDR2 SNTAGT. The ends were cut back, 4 bases at V and 10 bases at J, with 14 bases in the middle. CDR3 residues: CASSAFGENSPLHF. CDR3 DNA: TGTGCCAGCAGTGCCTTTGGGGAAAACTCACCCCTCCACTTT.

This chain uses TRBV7-8 with TRBJ1-1; D perhaps matches TRBD1 (6 bases). Germline V gives CDR1 SGHVS, CDR2 FQNEAQ. The CDR3 contains 15 residues. Trimming left V 5 bases short and J 4 bases short, with 17 bases between. The chain's CDR3 is CASSPQTGWGTEAFF. The CDR3 nucleotides read TGTGCCAGCAGCCCCCAGACAGGATGGGGCACTGAAGCTTTCTTT.

The chain links TRBV2 to TRBJ1-6; D may be TRBD1 (5 bases). Looked up from germline, CDR1 is SNHLY and CDR2 is FYNNEI. Trimming shortened V by 2 bases and J by 6 bases, and 11 bases separated the two germline ends. The CDR3 length is 15 residues. The CDR3 protein is CASSEYDSFNSPLHF. The CDR3 nucleotides read TGTGCCAGCAGTGAATATGACAGCTTTAATTCACCCCTCCACTTT.

This chain connects TRBV11-3 to TRBJ2-7; a possible D gene is TRBD1 (6 bases). Germline V gives CDR1 SGHNT, CDR2 YENEEA. The CDR3 is made up of 14 amino acids. Between the trimmed V and J ends, which lost 6 bases and 6 bases, there was a span of 18 bases. The CDR3 DNA reads as TGTGCCAGCAGTCTTACGGGACAAATCACCGAGCAGTACTTC. It codes for CASSLTGQITEQYF.

This chain uses TRBV4-1 with TRBJ1-1; weak D call: TRBD1 (5 bases). This CDR3 region has 16 residues. Trimming removed 2 bases at V and 2 bases at J, with 15 bases between. Germline CDR1 and CDR2: MGHRA and YSYEKL. The chain's CDR3 is CASSQSIRRVNTEAFF. CDR3 DNA: TGCGCCAGCAGCCAATCGATTCGCAGGGTCAACACTGAAGCTTTCTTT.

The rearrangement links TRBV5-1 to TRBJ2-1, with 11 bases that match TRBD1. V was pared by 3 bases and J by 6 bases, with 5 bases of the junction left unmatched. The CDR3 has 15 amino acids. CDR1 is SGHRS and CDR2 is YFSETQ in the germline V gene. CDR3 DNA sequence: TGCGCCAGCAGCTCCCCCGGGACAGGGGGCAATGAGCAGTTCTTC. It specifies CASSSPGTGGNEQFF.

The CDR3 region is CASSSEQPQHF. In DNA, the CDR3 is TGTGCCAGCAGTTCCGAACAGCCCCAGCATTTT. V usage is TRBV6-6 and J usage is TRBJ1-5; D remains ambiguous. Deletions cut 4 bases from V and 7 bases from J, with 5 bases between. The germline V gene has CDR1 MNHNY and CDR2 SVGAGI (reference sequence). The CDR3 runs 11 residues.

The gene calls are TRBV19 and TRBJ2-7, with a tentative D call TRBD1 (6 bases). The CDR3 is made up of 12 amino acids. V lost 8 bases, J lost 1 base, and 9 bases lay in between. Germline V gene data show CDR1 as LNHDA and CDR2 as SQIVND (reference sequence). The CDR3 nucleotides are TGTGCCAGTGGCGACAGGTCCTACGAGCAGTACTTC. Translating it yields CASGDRSYEQYF.

This rearrangement joins TRBV6-1 to TRBJ2-7; D might be TRBD2 (5 bases). CDR3 length: 16 residues. Germline assignment: CDR1 MNHNS and CDR2 SASEGT. Trimming took off 3 bases at V and 0 bases at J, with 15 bases between the two ends. The DNA of the CDR3 is TGTGCCAGCAGTGACACTCCGGGATGGGGCTCCTACGAGCAGTACTTC. This translates into CASSDTPGWGSYEQYF.

The chain combines TRBV2 with TRBJ2-7; 12 positions match TRBD1. V shed 1 base and J 6 bases; nucleotides not matched to a gene: 1. This CDR3 is built from 14 residues. CDR1 and CDR2 from the germline V gene are SNHLY and FYNNEI. CDR3 region: CASSEGDRGREQYF. In nucleotides, the CDR3 is TGTGCCAGCAGTGAAGGGGACAGGGGGCGCGAGCAGTACTTC.